The 21 T cell receptor beta chains in this list originate from one sample, sequenced in a study of blood T cell repertoires in COVID-19. Sequencing was performed with immunoSEQ multiplex PCR; in TCRdb, only in-frame clones are kept and a portion is missing. The sample yields some 150,000 clones, 80% to 90% seen once. The sequenced material came from peripheral blood. These receptor sequences come from a woman aged 55-75 years with COVID-19, enrolled during active disease.

This rearrangement joins TRBV18 to TRBJ1-2; TRBD1 matches at 12 bases. Germline V gene sequence: CDR1 KGHSH, CDR2 LQKENI. CDR3 length: 17 residues. With 3 bases clipped from V and 4 bases from J, the junction kept 9 bases outside the gene matches. CDR3: CASSPAGQGASVYGYTF. CDR3 coding DNA: TGTGCCAGCTCACCGGCGGGACAGGGGGCTTCAGTCTATGGCTACACCTTC. Looking up the rest from reference TRBV18 and TRBJ1-2 gives the full variable domain: NAGVMQNPRHLVRRRGQEARLRCSPMKGHSHVYWYRQLPEEGLKFMVYLQKENIIDESGMPKERFSAEFPKEGPSILRIQQVVRGDSAAYFCASSPAGQGASVYGYTFGSGTRLTVV.

V is TRBV4-1 and J is TRBJ1-6; weak D call: TRBD1 (6 bases). Trimming shortened V by 0 bases and J by 6 bases, and 9 bases separated the two germline ends. Germline V lookup: CDR1 MGHRA, CDR2 YSYEKL. The CDR3 length is 15 residues. Here the CDR3 DNA reads TGCGCCAGCAGCCAAGATTCAGGGGTTAATTCACCCCTCCACTTT. Translated, it gives CASSQDSGVNSPLHF.

The chain has TRBV3-1 (or the pseudogene TRBV3-2) and TRBJ1-2; the D is unclear. V was pared by 0 bases and J by 7 bases, with 15 bases between. From germline, CDR1 is LGHDT and CDR2 YNNKEL (reference sequence). The CDR3 runs to 15 residues. This chain's CDR3 is CASSQDLVSFGGYTF. CDR3 bases: TGTGCCAGCAGCCAAGATTTGGTTAGCTTTGGTGGCTACACCTTC.

This chain uses TRBV7-2 with TRBJ2-5, with 11 bases aligning to TRBD2. The CDR3 has 18 amino acids. Trimming removed 5 bases from V and 6 bases from J; junction bases left unmatched: 17. Germline-derived CDR1 and CDR2 are SGHTA and FQGNSA. The chain's CDR3 is CASSRVPGLAGGGKTQYF. CDR3 DNA sequence: TGTGCCAGCAGCCGCGTACCTGGACTAGCGGGCGGGGGTAAGACCCAGTACTTC.

This clone was observed once. The V call is TRBV2, the J call TRBJ1-2; D uncertain. The CDR3 extends over 12 amino acids. V was shortened by 6 bases and J by 4 bases, with 9 bases between the two germline ends. Per the germline V gene, CDR1 is SNHLY and CDR2 is FYNNEI. In nucleotides, the CDR3 is TGTGCCAGCAGCACAAGGAGCTATGGCTACACCTTC. Encoded protein: CASSTRSYGYTF.

This clone appeared a single time. The V call is TRBV7-6, the J call TRBJ1-5; D uncertain. The V end lost 7 bases, the J end lost 7 bases, and 20 bases lay between the germline ends. The CDR3 consists of 15 residues. The germline gives CDR1 SGHVS, CDR2 FNYEAQ. CDR3: CASTSRLGSPQPQHF. As DNA, the CDR3 is TGTGCCAGCACCTCCAGGCTGGGTTCACCCCAGCCCCAGCATTTT. Using reference TRBV7-6 and TRBJ1-5 for the parts outside the CDR3, the full variable domain is GAGVSQSPRYKVTKRGQDVALRCDPISGHVSLYWYRQALGQGPEFLTYFNYEAQQDKSGLPNDRFSAERPEGSISTLTIQRTEQRDSAMYRCASTSRLGSPQPQHFGDGTRLSIL.

This sequence joins TRBV24-1 and TRBJ2-5; a possible D gene is TRBD2 (6 bases). Trimming stripped 1 base from V and 4 bases from J, with 15 bases between. Germline assignment: CDR1 KGHDR and CDR2 SFDVKD. The CDR3 spans 16 residues. The CDR3 region is CATSDFGGEVRETQYF. DNA of the CDR3: TGTGCCACCAGTGATTTCGGCGGGGAGGTACGAGAGACCCAGTACTTC.

This clone was picked up a small number of times. J is TRBJ1-2 and V is TRBV9, with D perhaps TRBD1 (5 bases). CDR1 is SGDLS and CDR2 is YYNGEE in the germline V gene. V dropped 3 bases and J dropped 5 bases, with 20 bases sitting between them. CDR3 length equals 16 residues. As DNA, the CDR3 is TGTGCCAGCAGCGCCGACCCTCCTTCAGGGAAGTATGGCTACACCTTC. Translating gives CASSADPPSGKYGYTF. Using reference TRBV9 and TRBJ1-2 for the parts outside the CDR3, the full variable domain is DSGVTQTPKHLITATGQRVTLRCSPRSGDLSVYWYQQSLDQGLQFLIQYYNGEERAKGNILERFSAQQFPDLHSELNLSSLELGDSALYFCASSADPPSGKYGYTFGSGTRLTVV.

The chain carries TRBV3-1 (or the pseudogene TRBV3-2) and TRBJ1-2, with a weak D call TRBD1 (6 bases). This CDR3 has 15 residues. Germline V gives CDR1 LGHDT, CDR2 YNNKEL (reference sequence). V lost 0 bases, J lost 8 bases, and 16 bases lay in between. The CDR3 protein is CASSQETGRAGGYTF. The CDR3 coding sequence is TGTGCCAGCAGCCAAGAAACAGGGCGAGCTGGGGGCTACACCTTC.

The rearrangement joins TRBV5-1 to TRBJ2-7, with 12 bases aligning to TRBD1. CDR1 and CDR2 (germline): SGHRS, YFSETQ. This CDR3 spans 14 amino acids. J gave up 7 bases and V 4 bases, and 6 bases lay outside the gene matches. The CDR3 here is CASSPGTGGLEQYF. CDR3 bases: TGCGCCAGCAGCCCGGGGACAGGGGGCTTAGAGCAGTACTTC.

The chain has TRBV12-3 or TRBV12-4 and TRBJ2-3; TRBD2 matches 7 bases. The CDR3 consists of 12 residues. Trimming took 7 bases from V and 4 from J; bases not matched to a gene: 2. The CDR3 nucleotides read TGTGCCAGCAACAGCGGGGCAGATACGCAGTATTTT. Encoded protein: CASNSGADTQYF.

The chain carries TRBV28 and TRBJ2-7; 8 bases map to TRBD1. The V gene end was trimmed by 6 bases and the J gene end by 3 bases; junction bases not matched to a gene: 7. The germline V gene encodes CDR1 MDHEN and CDR2 SYDVKM. This CDR3 has 14 amino acids. CDR3 sequence (DNA): TGTGCCAGCAGGCCCGGGACAGGAGTCTACGAGCAGTACTTC. It translates to CASRPGTGVYEQYF.

The chain recombines TRBV5-1 with TRBJ2-3, with TRBD2 matching over 8 bases. Germline values: CDR1 SGHRS, CDR2 YFSETQ. CDR3 size: 15 residues. The J segment lost 5 bases and the V segment lost 4 bases, leaving 9 bases of the junction unmatched. The CDR3 region has the DNA TGCGCCAGCAGCCCGGGGCGGGGGGCCGGAGATACGCAGTATTTT. The encoded protein is CASSPGRGAGDTQYF.

Here the CDR3 reads CASSLDRGDYGYTF. DNA for the CDR3: TGTGCCAGCTCACTGGACAGGGGAGACTATGGCTACACCTTC. V is TRBV18 and J is TRBJ1-2, with 9 positions matching TRBD1. Germline-derived CDR1 and CDR2 are KGHSH and LQKENI. This CDR3 is built from 14 residues. V shed 4 bases, J shed 3 bases, and the junction held 3 bases outside the gene matches.

The table lists this clone with a count of one. The CDR3 loop reads CASSDWGRGSYEQYF. CDR3 DNA: TGTGCCAGCAGCGATTGGGGCAGGGGCTCCTACGAGCAGTACTTC. The chain couples TRBV7-2 to TRBJ2-7; the D gene is possibly TRBD1 (6 bases). Per the germline V gene, CDR1 is SGHTA and CDR2 is FQGNSA. V shed 5 bases and J shed 0 bases, with 14 bases lying between them. The CDR3 consists of 15 residues. Full variable domain (remainder filled in from reference TRBV7-2 and TRBJ2-7): GAGVSQSPSNKVTEKGKDVELRCDPISGHTALYWYRQSLGQGLEFLIYFQGNSAPDKSGLPSDRFSAERTGGSVSTLTIQRTQQEDSAVYLCASSDWGRGSYEQYFGPGTRLTVT.

This chain connects TRBV10-3 to TRBJ1-1, with 10 bases identical to TRBD1. Per the germline V gene, CDR1 is ENHRY and CDR2 is SYGVKD. V was pared by 5 bases and J by 0 bases, with 12 bases of the junction left unmatched. CDR3 length: 18 residues. CDR3 in DNA: TGTGCCATCAGTAGGGCCGCCACGGGACAGGGGCTGAACACTGAAGCTTTCTTT. Translating gives CAISRAATGQGLNTEAFF.

The chain links TRBV5-1 to TRBJ2-3; 9 bases agree with TRBD2. This CDR3 region has 16 residues. With 0 bases clipped from V and 1 base from J, the junction kept 3 bases outside the gene matches. CDR1 and CDR2 from the germline V gene are SGHRS and YFSETQ. The CDR3 is CASSLGSSGGTDTQYF. As DNA, the CDR3 is TGCGCCAGCAGCTTGGGGTCTAGCGGGGGCACAGATACGCAGTATTTT.

The chain links TRBV27 to TRBJ1-4; 7 nucleotides align to TRBD1. J lost 0 bases, V lost 6 bases, and 7 bases had no gene match. CDR3 length: 16 amino acids. Germline CDR1 reads MNHEY; CDR2 reads SMNVEV (reference sequence). The CDR3 loop is CASSSIQGTTNEKLFF. CDR3 coding DNA: TGTGCCAGCAGCTCTATACAGGGGACAACTAATGAAAAACTGTTTTTT.

This clone was picked up a small number of times. The chain joins TRBV27 to TRBJ2-4; TRBD2 matches 8 bases. Looked up from germline, CDR1 is MNHEY and CDR2 is SMNVEV (reference sequence). CDR3 length equals 14 residues. The trim removed 4 bases at V and 14 bases at J, leaving 13 bases unmatched. CDR3 in amino acids: CASSSGGGGTPEYF. The CDR3 region has the DNA TGTGCCAGCAGTTCCGGGGGGGGAGGGACTCCGGAGTACTTC.

This sequence joins TRBV19 and TRBJ1-5, with unresolved D. Germline assignment: CDR1 LNHDA and CDR2 SQIVND (reference sequence). The V end lost 4 bases, the J end lost 8 bases, and 9 bases lay between the germline ends. The CDR3 consists of 12 residues. As DNA, the CDR3 is TGTGCCAGTAGTAGAGGGTTGGAGCCCCAGCATTTT. Protein product: CASSRGLEPQHF. Looking up the rest from reference TRBV19 and TRBJ1-5 gives the full variable domain: DGGITQSPKYLFRKEGQNVTLSCEQNLNHDAMYWYRQDPGQGLRLIYYSQIVNDFQKGDIAEGYSVSREKKESFPLTVTSAQKNPTAFYLCASSRGLEPQHFGDGTRLSIL.

This chain connects TRBV28 to TRBJ2-7; D possibly corresponds to TRBD1 (6 bases). Trimming stripped 5 bases from V and 4 bases from J, with 9 bases between. CDR3 size: 12 residues. Per germline, CDR1 MDHEN and CDR2 SYDVKM. CDR3 protein: CASSDRLYEQYF. The CDR3 region has the DNA TGTGCCAGCAGTGACAGGTTATACGAGCAGTACTTC.